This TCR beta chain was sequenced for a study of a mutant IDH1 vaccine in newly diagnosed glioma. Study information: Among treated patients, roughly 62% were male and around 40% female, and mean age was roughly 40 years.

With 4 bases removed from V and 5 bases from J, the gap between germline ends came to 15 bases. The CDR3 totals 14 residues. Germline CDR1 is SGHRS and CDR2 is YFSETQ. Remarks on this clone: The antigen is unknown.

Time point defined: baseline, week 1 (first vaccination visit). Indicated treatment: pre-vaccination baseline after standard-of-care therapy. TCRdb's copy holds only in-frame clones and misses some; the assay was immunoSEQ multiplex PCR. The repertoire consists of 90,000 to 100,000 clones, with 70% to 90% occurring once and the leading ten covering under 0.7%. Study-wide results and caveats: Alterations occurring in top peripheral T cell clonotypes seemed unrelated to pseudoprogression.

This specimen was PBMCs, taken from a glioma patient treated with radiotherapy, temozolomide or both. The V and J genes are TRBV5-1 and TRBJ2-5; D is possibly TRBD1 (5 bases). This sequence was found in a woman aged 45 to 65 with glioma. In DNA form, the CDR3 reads TGCGCCAGCAGCCGAGCAGGGAAAACGGAGACCCAGTACTTC. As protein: CASSRAGKTETQYF.